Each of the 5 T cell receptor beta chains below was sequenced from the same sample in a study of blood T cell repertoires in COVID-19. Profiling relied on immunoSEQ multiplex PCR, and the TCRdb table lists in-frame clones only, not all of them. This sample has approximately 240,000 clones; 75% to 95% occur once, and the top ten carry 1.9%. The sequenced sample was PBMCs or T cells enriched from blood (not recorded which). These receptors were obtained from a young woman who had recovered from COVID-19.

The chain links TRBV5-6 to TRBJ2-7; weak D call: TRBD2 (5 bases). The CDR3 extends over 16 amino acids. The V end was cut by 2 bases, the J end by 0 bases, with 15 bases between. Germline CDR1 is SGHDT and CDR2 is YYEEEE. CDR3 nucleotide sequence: TGTGCCAGCAGCTTAGAGGGTCCCCTGCCCTCCTACGAGCAGTACTTC. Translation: CASSLEGPLPSYEQYF.

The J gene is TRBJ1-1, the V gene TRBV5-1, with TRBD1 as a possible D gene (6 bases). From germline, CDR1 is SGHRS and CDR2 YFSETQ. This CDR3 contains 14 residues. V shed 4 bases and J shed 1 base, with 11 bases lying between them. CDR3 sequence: CASSRDTGNTEAFF. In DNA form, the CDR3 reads TGCGCCAGCAGCAGGGACACGGGGAACACTGAAGCTTTCTTT.

CDR3 residues: CERSPLTGTEANEQFF. CDR3 DNA: TGCGAACGCTCCCCCCTAACCGGGACAGAAGCCAATGAGCAGTTCTTC. This rearrangement joins TRBV21-1 to TRBJ2-1; the DNA was not used to check the table's D call, TRBD1. TRBV21-1 has pseudogene status. This CDR3 has 16 residues.

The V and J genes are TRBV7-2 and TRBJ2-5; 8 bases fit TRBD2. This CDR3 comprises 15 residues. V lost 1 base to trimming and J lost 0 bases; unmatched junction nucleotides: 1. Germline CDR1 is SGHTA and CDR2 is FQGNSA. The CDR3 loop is CASSLGGGHQETQYF. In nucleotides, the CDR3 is TGTGCCAGCAGCTTAGGCGGGGGGCACCAAGAGACCCAGTACTTC.

The CDR3 region has the DNA TGTGCCAGCAGTGTTTACGCCCAGGGGTCCAATCAGCCCCAGCATTTT. As protein: CASSVYAQGSNQPQHF. The chain recombines TRBV6-1 with TRBJ1-5, with D tentatively TRBD1 (6 bases). V was trimmed by 4 bases and J by 3 bases, leaving 16 bases between them. CDR3 length equals 16 residues. The germline gives CDR1 MNHNS, CDR2 SASEGT.